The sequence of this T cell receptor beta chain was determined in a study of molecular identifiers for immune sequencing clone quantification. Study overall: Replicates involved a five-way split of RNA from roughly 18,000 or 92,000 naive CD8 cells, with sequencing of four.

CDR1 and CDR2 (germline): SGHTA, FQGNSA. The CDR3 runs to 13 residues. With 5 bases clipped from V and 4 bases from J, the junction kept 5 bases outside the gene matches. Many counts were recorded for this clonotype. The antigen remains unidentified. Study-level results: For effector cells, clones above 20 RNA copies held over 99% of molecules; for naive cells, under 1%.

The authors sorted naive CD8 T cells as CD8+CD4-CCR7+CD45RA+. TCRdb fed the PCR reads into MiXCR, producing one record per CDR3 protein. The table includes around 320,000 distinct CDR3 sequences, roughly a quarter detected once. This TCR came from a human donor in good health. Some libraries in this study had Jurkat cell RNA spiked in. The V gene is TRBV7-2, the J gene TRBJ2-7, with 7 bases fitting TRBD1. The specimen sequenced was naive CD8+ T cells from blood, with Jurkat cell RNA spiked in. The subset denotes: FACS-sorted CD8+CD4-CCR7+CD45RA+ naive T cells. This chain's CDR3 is CASSHGTVYEQYF. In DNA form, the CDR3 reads TGTGCCAGCAGCCACGGGACAGTTTACGAGCAGTACTTC.